These T cell receptor beta chains were read from a single sample in a study of blood T cell repertoires in COVID-19. Here immunoSEQ multiplex PCR was the method, and the copy in TCRdb shows in-frame clones only, minus some. The sample includes approximately 440,000 clones, around 90% of them seen just once. The sample consisted of PBMCs or T cells enriched from blood (not recorded which). These receptors were taken from a woman under 30 who had recovered from COVID-19. Both conserved end residues are part of each CDR3. D genes are given only for firm matches. Some rows have no size entry. The others give once, few or many, or a class for an expanded clone.

J gene,V gene,D gene,clone size,CDR3 DNA,CDR3 protein
TRBJ2-7,TRBV4-1,TRBD2,.,TGCGCCAGCAGCCAGCGGGGGGGATACGAGCAGTACTTC,CASSQRGGYEQYF
TRBJ2-7,TRBV24-1,TRBD2,.,TGTGCCACCAGGGCCCTAGCGGGGGATTCCTCCTACGAGCAGTACTTC,CATRALAGDSSYEQYF
TRBJ1-1,TRBV2,.,.,TGTGCCAGCTCCGGGGAAGTGAACACTGAAGCTTTCTTT,CASSGEVNTEAFF
TRBJ1-5,TRBV28,.,.,TGTGCCAGCAGGACCCCCTCGACACCGCAGCCCCAGCATTTT,CASRTPSTPQPQHF
TRBJ1-4,TRBV30,TRBD1,.,TGTGCCTGGTCACAGGGGGAGGAAAAACTGTTTTTT,CAWSQGEEKLFF
TRBJ1-2,TRBV5-1,TRBD1,.,TGCGCCAGCAGCTTGGCCGACAGGGATGGCTACACCTTC,CASSLADRDGYTF
TRBJ2-1,TRBV7-2,.,.,TGTGCCAGCAGCTTTTTTGCCGGTTGGGGGGGCACAAACAGTGAGCAGTTCTTC,CASSFFAGWGGTNSEQFF
TRBJ1-2,TRBV6-1,.,.,TGTGCCAGCAGTTCCCCAGGGGTAGTTTATGGCTACACCTTC,CASSSPGVVYGYTF
TRBJ2-6,TRBV19,TRBD1,.,TGTGCCAGCCGGGACAGGGGATCAGGTGGGGCCAACGTCCTGACTTTC,CASRDRGSGGANVLTF
TRBJ2-2,TRBV11-3,.,.,TGTGCCAGCAGCTTCTCTTCAGGGAACGGGGAGCTGTTTTTT,CASSFSSGNGELFF
TRBJ1-3,TRBV7-9,.,once,TGTGCCAGCAGCGGGGGACTCTCTGGAAACACCATATATTTT,CASSGGLSGNTIYF
TRBJ1-2,TRBV28,TRBD1,.,TGTGCCAGCAGTTTGACAGGGTATGGCTACACCTTC,CASSLTGYGYTF
TRBJ1-4,TRBV5-1,.,.,TGCGCCAGCAGCTTGACACACCGATGGAGTGAAAAACTGTTTTTT,CASSLTHRWSEKLFF
TRBJ1-2,TRBV27,.,.,TGTGCCAGCAGTTTGGCAGGGGAGCCTAACTATGGCTACACCTTC,CASSLAGEPNYGYTF
TRBJ2-7,TRBV28,.,once,TGTGCCAGCAGTTTGCCAGGGCGAGGTGACGAGCAGTACTTC,CASSLPGRGDEQYF
TRBJ2-3,TRBV7-9,TRBD2,.,TGTGCCAGCAGTGGAACGGGGGGGATCGATACGCAGTATTTT,CASSGTGGIDTQYF
TRBJ1-1,TRBV28,.,.,TGTGCCAGCAGTTTATGGACGGGGGTCGGCGGGGGGAACACTGAAGCTTTCTTT,CASSLWTGVGGGNTEAFF
TRBJ2-3,TRBV7-9,TRBD2,.,TGTGCCAGCAGCCTTAGCGGGGGGGAAACAGATACGCAGTATTTT,CASSLSGGETDTQYF
TRBJ1-1,TRBV19,.,.,TGTGCCAGTAGTATTAATCCCTCCACTGAAGCTTTCTTT,CASSINPSTEAFF
TRBJ2-7,TRBV4-2,TRBD1,few,TGTGCCAGCAGCCAAGAAATAGGGACAGGGATGGGCGAGCAGTACTTC,CASSQEIGTGMGEQYF
TRBJ2-1,TRBV11-2,.,.,TGTGCCAGCAGTCTCCTGAGGGGGACCGGGAAGCAGTTCTTC,CASSLLRGTGKQFF
TRBJ2-1,TRBV5-1,.,.,TGCGCCAGCAGCTTGGGTTCAGGGGACGGGACCGGGTTCTTC,CASSLGSGDGTGFF
TRBJ1-2,TRBV12-3/TRBV12-4,.,.,TGTGCCAGCAGTTCTGACAGACCCTATGGCTACACCTTC,CASSSDRPYGYTF
TRBJ1-6,TRBV30,.,.,TGTGCCTGGAGTCGGTCTTCCCCAAATTCACCCCTCCACTTT,CAWSRSSPNSPLHF
TRBJ2-3,TRBV7-2,.,.,TGTGCCAGCAGCTTAGCCCCGGGAAGCACAGATACGCAGTATTTT,CASSLAPGSTDTQYF
TRBJ1-2,TRBV21-1,.,.,TGTGCCAGCAGCAAAGGTAGGAGCGGCTACACCTTC,CASSKGRSGYTF
TRBJ2-7,TRBV6-1,TRBD2,once,TGTGCCAGCAGTGATGGTCGGGAGGAGGGCTCCTACGAGCAGTACTTC,CASSDGREEGSYEQYF
TRBJ1-1,TRBV5-8,.,.,TGTGCCAGCAGCGGACAGAACACTGAAGCTTTCTTT,CASSGQNTEAFF
TRBJ1-5,TRBV2,TRBD1,.,TGTGCCAGCAGTGCCATAGACAGGGTGGAACAGCCCCAGCATTTT,CASSAIDRVEQPQHF
TRBJ1-2,TRBV5-4,.,.,TGTGCCAGCAGATCTCAGGGGCTGGACTATGGCTACACCTTC,CASRSQGLDYGYTF
TRBJ2-1,TRBV5-1,TRBD1,.,TGCGCCAGCAGCTTGCGGAGGGACAGGGTCGATGAGCAGTTCTTC,CASSLRRDRVDEQFF
TRBJ1-1,TRBV2,.,.,TGTGCCAGCAGTGGGGGCGCGGTGAACACTGAAGCTTTCTTT,CASSGGAVNTEAFF
TRBJ2-3,TRBV6-5,TRBD1,.,TGTGCCAGCAGGGGGACAGTTTTGAGCACAGATACGCAGTATTTT,CASRGTVLSTDTQYF
TRBJ2-7,TRBV6-5,TRBD2,.,TGTGCCAGCAGTTATGGTAGCGGGGGGATCGAGCAGTACTTC,CASSYGSGGIEQYF
TRBJ1-5,TRBV28,TRBD1,.,TGTGCCAGCAGTTCGGAGCCTCAGGGGGCAAATCAGCCCCAGCATTTT,CASSSEPQGANQPQHF
TRBJ2-1,TRBV6-4,.,.,TGTGCCACCAGAGACCCCACCAGGGGAGGGAATGAGCAGTTCTTC,CATRDPTRGGNEQFF
TRBJ2-5,TRBV2,TRBD1,.,TGTGCCAGCGTGGGACAGAGACAAGAGACCCAGTACTTC,CASVGQRQETQYF
TRBJ1-1,TRBV27,TRBD1,.,TGTGCCAGCAGTTTAGGACAGGCAAAGGGCCGTAGGGCAGCTTTCTTT,CASSLGQAKGRRAAFF
TRBJ1-2,TRBV12-3/TRBV12-4,TRBD1,.,TGTGCCAGCAGTCCCACAGGGGCCTATGGCTACACCTTC,CASSPTGAYGYTF
TRBJ1-2,TRBV25-1,.,once,.,CASSSSNRDYGYTF
TRBJ1-1,TRBV12-3/TRBV12-4,.,.,TGTGCCAGCAGTCCTCCTGGACAGGAAGCTTTCTTT,CASSPPGQEAFF
TRBJ1-5,TRBV18,TRBD1,.,TGTGCCAGCTCACTCCTAAAGGGGGCCGGTCAGCCCCAGCATTTT,CASSLLKGAGQPQHF
TRBJ2-5,TRBV12-3/TRBV12-4,TRBD2,.,TGTGCCAGCAGGGGGTCTAGCGGGGCGACCCAGTACTTC,CASRGSSGATQYF
TRBJ1-1,TRBV5-1,.,.,TGCGCCAGCAGCCCGGATGGAGGCAACACTGAAGCTTTCTTT,CASSPDGGNTEAFF
TRBJ2-1,TRBV29-1,TRBD2,.,TGCAGCGTTGCGGGGGGGCCCGGTGAGCAGTTCTTC,CSVAGGPGEQFF
TRBJ1-2,TRBV6-5,TRBD1,.,TGTGCCAGCACATTCGGACAGGTGAACTATGGCTACACCTTC,CASTFGQVNYGYTF
TRBJ1-1,TRBV7-2,.,.,TGTGCCAGCAACCCGGGCAGGGCCCAACGAAGCACTGAAGCTTTCTTT,CASNPGRAQRSTEAFF
TRBJ1-5,TRBV5-6,.,.,TGTGCCAGCAGCTTCGGGGAGGGGTATCAGCCCCAGCATTTT,CASSFGEGYQPQHF
TRBJ2-7,TRBV2,TRBD1,.,TGTGCCAGCAGAGCAGACAGGGGACCCTACGAGCAGTACTTC,CASRADRGPYEQYF
TRBJ1-5,TRBV9,TRBD1,.,TGTGCCAGCAGCGTCAGAATCCGACAGGGGTGCAATCAGCCCCAGCATTTT,CASSVRIRQGCNQPQHF
TRBJ1-1,TRBV3-1/TRBV3-2,.,.,TGTGCCAGCAGCCAAGCCAGTAACACTGAAGCTTTCTTT,CASSQASNTEAFF
TRBJ2-7,TRBV27,.,.,TGTGCCAGCAGTTTCGACGGGACTCCCTCGTACGAGCAGTACTTC,CASSFDGTPSYEQYF
TRBJ1-1,TRBV6-6,.,.,TGTGCCAGCAGTAAACAGGGTTCCGCGAACACTGAAGCTTTCTTT,CASSKQGSANTEAFF
TRBJ2-7,TRBV30,TRBD2,.,TGTGCCCTGGAAAATGGGGGGGCCTACGAGCAGTACTTC,CALENGGAYEQYF
TRBJ2-7,TRBV5-4,TRBD1,.,TGTGCCAGCAGCTTTCGACAGGGAGCCTCCTACGAGCAGTACTTC,CASSFRQGASYEQYF
TRBJ2-5,TRBV7-8,TRBD2,.,TGTGCCAGCAGCCCCCCCCGGCTAGCGGGGGAAGAGACCCAGTACTTC,CASSPPRLAGEETQYF
TRBJ1-2,TRBV19,TRBD1,.,TGTGCCAGTAGTGGACAGGGGAACTATGGCTACACCTTC,CASSGQGNYGYTF
TRBJ2-7,TRBV7-8,TRBD1,.,TGTGCCAGCAGGACCGGGACAGGGAGGGACGAGCAGTACTTC,CASRTGTGRDEQYF
TRBJ2-1,TRBV7-9,TRBD2,.,TGTGCCAGCATTCGTAGCGGGGGGAAGGTCAATGAGCAGTTCTTC,CASIRSGGKVNEQFF
TRBJ2-7,TRBV5-6,.,.,TGTGCCAGCAGCTTGGGGCCAGTGTCCTACGAGCAGTACTTC,CASSLGPVSYEQYF